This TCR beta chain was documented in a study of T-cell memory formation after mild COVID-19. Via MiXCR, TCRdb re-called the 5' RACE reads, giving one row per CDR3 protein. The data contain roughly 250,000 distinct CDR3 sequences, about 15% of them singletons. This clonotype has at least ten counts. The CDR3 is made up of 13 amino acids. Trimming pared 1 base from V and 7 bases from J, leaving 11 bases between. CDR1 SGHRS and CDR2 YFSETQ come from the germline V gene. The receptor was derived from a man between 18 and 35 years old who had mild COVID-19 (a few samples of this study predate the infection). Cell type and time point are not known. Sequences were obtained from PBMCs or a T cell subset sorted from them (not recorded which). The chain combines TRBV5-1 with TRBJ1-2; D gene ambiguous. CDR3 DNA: TGCGCCAGCAGCTTGCGAGCCGAGGGTGGCTACACCTTC. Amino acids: CASSLRAEGGYTF.